Shown below are 27 T cell receptor beta chains from a single sample sequenced in a study of metastatic and nonmetastatic thyroid tumors. Patients underwent thyroid surgery, and none had received any treatment before it. From the PCR reads, TCRdb re-called clones with MiXCR. The sample includes roughly 16,000 clones, less than 20% of them seen just once. The specimen was blood. The receptors originated from a female donor with papillary thyroid cancer or a benign thyroid nodule (not recorded which). Some clones in this sample may be carry-over from other donors' samples.

This clone showed up many times. The gene calls are TRBV20-1 and TRBJ1-5; TRBD1 matches 8 bases. Germline loops: CDR1 DFQATT, CDR2 SNEGSKA (reference sequence). The CDR3 spans 13 residues. Trimming took 5 bases from V and 7 from J; bases not matched to a gene: 7. The CDR3 DNA reads TGCAGTGCTGGACAGGGAAGGGGCCAGCCCCAGCATTTT. As protein: CSAGQGRGQPQHF.

The chain carries TRBV6-2 or TRBV6-3 and TRBJ1-5; D remains unclear. The germline V gene has CDR1 MNHEY and CDR2 SVGEGT. V was trimmed by 5 bases and J by 0 bases, leaving 11 bases between them. This CDR3 comprises 15 residues. CDR3 region: CASSTTPDSNQPQHF. The CDR3 DNA reads TGTGCCAGCAGTACGACACCCGATAGCAATCAGCCCCAGCATTTT.

Points on this clone: This may be a read error, as it is one base from a much larger clone. Other DNA sequences in the same sample also yield this CDR3. The DNA for the CDR3 is TGCGCCAGCACTACTAATGAAAAACTGTTTTTT. Protein: CASTTNEKLFF. The rearrangement joins TRBV28 to TRBJ1-4, with unresolved D. Germline loops: CDR1 MDHEN, CDR2 SYDVKM. The CDR3 sequence is 11 residues long.

There are many counts of this clone. CDR3 in DNA: TGTGCCAGCAGCTTAGACCCCAGGTCCAATGAGCAGTTCTTC. Residues: CASSLDPRSNEQFF. The chain recombines TRBV11-2 with TRBJ2-1, with D uncertain. Germline CDR1 and CDR2: SGHAT and FQNNGV. V shed 0 bases and J shed 6 bases, with 9 bases lying between them. The CDR3 loop spans 14 amino acids.

The sample holds many counts of this clone. Germline and junction disagree at one end, which may indicate a read error. This sequence joins TRBV5-1 and TRBJ1-2, with 7 nucleotides matching TRBD1. The CDR3 consists of 14 residues. In germline, CDR1 is SGHRS, CDR2 YFSETQ. CDR3 in amino acids: CASSLGGQNSGYTF. Here the CDR3 DNA reads TGCGCCAGCAGCTTGGGGGGACAGAACTCTGGCTACACCTTC.

J is TRBJ1-1 and V is TRBV20-1, with 8 bases fitting TRBD1. The CDR3 contains 17 residues. Germline values: CDR1 DFQATT, CDR2 SNEGSKA (reference sequence). V shed 1 base and J 6 bases; nucleotides not matched to a gene: 16. The CDR3 nucleotides are TGCAGTGCTAGAGCCCCCTCCGGACAGGGAAAGGGCTCTGAAGCTTTCTTT. As protein: CSARAPSGQGKGSEAFF.

This clone was observed at least ten times. A read error is likely, as this CDR3 ends without the conserved phenylalanine or tryptophan. The J gene is TRBJ1-2, the V gene TRBV20-1; 7 nucleotides agree with TRBD1. Losses at the gene ends were 3 bases for V and 4 bases for J; bases not matched to a gene: 5. Germline CDR1 is DFQATT and CDR2 is SNEGSKA (reference sequence). The CDR3 covers 13 residues. CDR3 residues: CSASYRGSYGYTL. The CDR3 DNA follows: TGCAGTGCTAGTTACAGGGGTAGCTATGGCTACACCCTC.

Many counts were recorded for this clone. In the same sample, other DNA sequences code for this CDR3. This sequence joins TRBV7-7 and TRBJ2-3; tentative D call: TRBD2 (5 bases). This CDR3 spans 14 amino acids. Trimming took 6 bases from V and 1 from J, leaving 11 bases between them. Germline values: CDR1 SSHAT, CDR2 FNYEAQ (reference sequence). DNA for the CDR3: TGTGCCAGCAGTCTGAACGGGGGCACAGATACGCAGTATTTT. This translates into CASSLNGGTDTQYF.

Comment on this clone: This may be a read error: a much more frequent sequence differs by one nucleotide. The sample has other DNA sequences that encode this CDR3 too. The rearrangement links TRBV5-4 to TRBJ1-6, with D possibly matching TRBD1 (5 bases). The CDR3 consists of 16 residues. Germline V gene data show CDR1 as SGHNT and CDR2 as YYREEE (reference sequence). Trimming removed 3 bases from V and 8 bases from J, with 18 bases in between. The CDR3 protein is CASSSDGGEKDSPLHF. For the CDR3, the DNA is TGTGCCAGCAGCTCTGACGGGGGGGAAAAGGATTCACCCCTCCACTTT.

This sequence joins TRBV20-1 and TRBJ2-7, with unresolved D. The CDR3 contains 16 residues. Looked up from germline, CDR1 is DFQATT and CDR2 is SNEGSKA (reference sequence). V was pared by 1 base and J by 3 bases, with 19 bases between. The CDR3 loop is CSARAIRLAAYYEQYF. DNA for the CDR3: TGCAGTGCTAGAGCCATCAGACTTGCCGCTTACTACGAGCAGTACTTC.

The chain joins TRBV25-1 to TRBJ1-1; possibly TRBD1 for D (5 bases). The germline V and J ends were trimmed by 7 bases and 11 bases, with 17 bases remaining between them. CDR3 size: 12 residues. Germline CDR1 MGHDK, CDR2 SYGVNS. DNA for the CDR3: TGTGCCAGCATGGGGCTTCTCACCTGGGCTTTCTTT. It translates to CASMGLLTWAFF.

As to this clone: A read error may account for a junction end that differs from germline. The chain links TRBV28 to TRBJ2-3; possibly TRBD2 for D (6 bases). This CDR3 region has 16 residues. The germline gives CDR1 MDHEN, CDR2 SYDVKM. The DNA of the CDR3 is TGTGCCAGCAGTGCTCCGGTACTATCCGGGAGAGATACGCATTATTTT. Translating it yields CASSAPVLSGRDTHYF.

This clone has a handful of counts. One base away lies a much larger clone, so this may be a sequencing read error. This chain joins TRBV2 and TRBJ2-3; possible D gene TRBD2, 5 bases. The germline gives CDR1 SNHLY, CDR2 FYNNEI. The CDR3 is 14 residues long. The V end lost 4 bases, the J end lost 1 base, and 9 bases lay between the germline ends. CDR3 sequence reads: CASSARGRTDTQYF. The CDR3 DNA reads as TGTGCCAGCAGTGCCCGGGGTCGCACAGATACGCAGTATTTT.

This clone was seen ten or more times. The rearrangement joins TRBV11-2 to TRBJ2-7; 9 bases agree with TRBD2. V shed 4 bases, J shed 2 bases, and the junction held 9 bases outside the gene matches. Germline CDR1 and CDR2: SGHAT and FQNNGV. The CDR3 is 16 residues long. The CDR3 here is CASSSGLAKVPYEQYF. CDR3 nucleotide sequence: TGTGCCAGCAGCTCGGGACTAGCCAAAGTTCCCTACGAGCAGTACTTC.

The chain recombines TRBV12-5 with TRBJ1-2; perhaps TRBD1 as D (6 bases). This CDR3 has 12 residues. V was trimmed by 6 bases and J by 8 bases, leaving 13 bases between them. The germline V gene has CDR1 LGHNT and CDR2 FRNRAP. The CDR3 DNA is TGTGCTAGTGGAACAGGGATCAGGGGCTACACCTTC. It yields the protein CASGTGIRGYTF.

The table lists this clone with many counts. The chain recombines TRBV6-1 with TRBJ2-7, with D maybe TRBD1 (5 bases). This CDR3 is built from 16 residues. In germline, CDR1 is MNHNS, CDR2 SASEGT. The ends were cut back, 5 bases at V and 0 bases at J, with 17 bases in the middle. This chain's CDR3 is CASSKEQGPSSYEQYF. Here the CDR3 DNA reads TGTGCCAGCAGTAAGGAGCAGGGCCCGAGCTCCTACGAGCAGTACTTC.

The table lists this clone with many counts. The V gene is TRBV20-1, the J gene TRBJ2-7; D is possibly TRBD1 or TRBD2 (5 bases each). The CDR3 extends over 12 amino acids. V dropped 3 bases and J dropped 3 bases, with 9 bases sitting between them. Germline V lookup: CDR1 DFQATT, CDR2 SNEGSKA (reference sequence). The CDR3 sequence: CSASGANYEQYF. In DNA, the CDR3 is TGCAGTGCTAGCGGGGCCAACTACGAGCAGTACTTC.

Ten or more counts support this clone. The J gene is TRBJ1-4, the V gene TRBV7-9, with TRBD1 matching 9 bases. The CDR3 has 15 amino acids. J was trimmed by 7 bases and V by 1 base; bases with no gene match: 4. CDR1 and CDR2 (germline): SEHNR, FQNEAQ (reference sequence). CDR3 in DNA: TGTGCCAGCAGCTTAGTACAGGGGGCTGGTGAAAAACTGTTTTTT. Residues: CASSLVQGAGEKLFF.

The chain recombines TRBV4-1 with TRBJ1-4; D is unclear. V was trimmed by 1 base and J by 8 bases, leaving 11 bases between them. This CDR3 is 14 amino acids long. The V gene's germline CDR1 is MGHRA and CDR2 YSYEKL. For the CDR3, the DNA is TGCGCCAGCAGCCAAGGACTGCTTGAGGAAAAACTGTTTTTT. Protein sequence: CASSQGLLEEKLFF.

Judged by abundance, this clone is medium-sized (0.01 to 0.1%). This chain links TRBV28 with TRBJ1-5, with 11 bases aligning to TRBD1. The trim removed 6 bases at V and 3 bases at J, leaving 4 bases unmatched. The CDR3 runs 15 residues. Germline V gene lookup returns CDR1 MDHEN and CDR2 SYDVKM. CDR3 DNA sequence: TGTGCCAGCAGGGCGGGACAGGGGGTCAATCAGCCCCAGCATTTT. It is translated as CASRAGQGVNQPQHF.

This clone was observed at least ten times. This chain connects TRBV5-1 to TRBJ2-1; D gene ambiguous. V gave up 0 bases and J gave up 0 bases, with 7 bases separating them. This CDR3 has 15 amino acids. Germline CDR1 reads SGHRS; CDR2 reads YFSETQ. DNA for the CDR3: TGCGCCAGCAGCTTGGAAGGTCGCTCCTACAATGAGCAGTTCTTC. Translation: CASSLEGRSYNEQFF.

This clone was recorded many times. The V and J genes are TRBV2 and TRBJ1-4; tentative D call: TRBD1 (6 bases). The CDR3 sequence is 13 residues long. V lost 6 bases and J lost 5, with 10 bases in between. Germline lookup yields CDR1 SNHLY and CDR2 FYNNEI. This CDR3 reads CASRGTINEKLFF. The CDR3 DNA follows: TGTGCCAGCAGGGGGACAATAAATGAAAAACTGTTTTTT.

This clone was detected ten times or more. The chain has TRBV18 and TRBJ2-7; 7 bases align to TRBD2. The CDR3 length is 14 residues. From germline, CDR1 is KGHSH and CDR2 LQKENI. V shed 1 base, J shed 7 bases, and the junction held 7 bases outside the gene matches. CDR3 sequence: CASSPRGGAKEQYF. DNA for the CDR3: TGTGCCAGCTCACCACGGGGAGGGGCTAAAGAGCAGTACTTC.

This clone has ten or more counts. In the same sample, other DNA sequences code for this CDR3. V gene TRBV3-1 combines with J gene TRBJ1-1; the D gene is possibly TRBD1 (5 bases). Germline-derived CDR1 and CDR2 are LGHDT and YNNKEL (reference sequence). The germline V and J ends were trimmed by 4 bases and 8 bases, with 17 bases remaining between them. This CDR3 is built from 14 residues. CDR3 sequence (DNA): TGTGCCAGCAGCCTCCAGGGTGGGGTCACCGAAGCTTTCTTT. This translates into CASSLQGGVTEAFF.

The table lists this clone with many counts. The V and J genes are TRBV20-1 and TRBJ1-5, with D unclear. The germline gives CDR1 DFQATT, CDR2 SNEGSKA (reference sequence). V lost 6 bases, J lost 2 bases, and 11 bases lay in between. The CDR3 sequence is 13 residues long. The CDR3 DNA follows: TGCAGTGCCGGAGGGTCGGGCAATCAGCCCCAGCATTTT. Translated, it gives CSAGGSGNQPQHF.

This clone was seen repeatedly, ten times or more. CDR3 region: CSATGPPGYTF. CDR3 in DNA: TGCAGTGCTACGGGACCCCCCGGCTACACCTTC. The V call is TRBV20-1, the J call TRBJ1-2, with a possible D match to TRBD1 (5 bases). In germline, CDR1 is DFQATT, CDR2 SNEGSKA (reference sequence). The V end was cut by 4 bases, the J end by 8 bases, with 11 bases between. The CDR3 runs 11 residues.

As regards this clone: With a much larger clone just one base away, this may be a read error. The rearrangement joins TRBV6-1 to TRBJ1-5; D unresolved. Trimming took 6 bases from V and 7 from J, leaving 13 bases between them. This CDR3 region has 13 residues. Per germline, CDR1 MNHNS and CDR2 SASEGT. The CDR3, as DNA: TGTGCCAGCAGCCCTCAGCCGGTCCAGCCCCAGCATTTT. Amino acid sequence: CASSPQPVQPQHF.